The next 10 T cell receptor beta chains were all read from a single sample in a study of blood T cell repertoires in COVID-19. Produced via immunoSEQ multiplex PCR; TCRdb's table is partial and in-frame only. Among about 180,000 clones listed, over 90% were seen once. The sequencing input was peripheral blood. The receptor set was obtained from a man aged 50 to 60 with acute or convalescent COVID-19.

The CDR3 region has the DNA TGCAGTGCGGGTGAGAGCGGGGACTACAATGAGCAGTTCTTC. Amino acid sequence: CSAGESGDYNEQFF. This chain links TRBV29-1 with TRBJ2-1; 7 positions match TRBD2. The germline CDR1 and CDR2 sequences are SQVTM and ANQGSEA. The CDR3 loop spans 14 amino acids.

V usage is TRBV6-2 or TRBV6-3 and J usage is TRBJ2-3; D is perhaps TRBD2 (5 bases). The CDR3 has 13 residues. Germline loops: CDR1 MNHEY, CDR2 SVGEGT. V was pared by 0 bases and J by 10 bases, with 11 bases between. Written as DNA, the CDR3 is TGTGCCAGCAGTTACTCTACTAGACCTGCGCAGTATTTT. Amino acid sequence: CASSYSTRPAQYF.

This chain connects TRBV29-1 to TRBJ2-7, with 14 bases aligning to TRBD2. The J segment lost 4 bases and the V segment lost 1 base, leaving 6 bases of the junction unmatched. Germline V gene lookup returns CDR1 SQVTM and CDR2 ANQGSEA. The CDR3 runs to 16 residues. CDR3 nucleotide sequence: TGCAGCGTTGAAGGCAGGGGACTAGCGGGAGTTTACGAGCAGTACTTC. Protein sequence: CSVEGRGLAGVYEQYF.

The J gene is TRBJ1-2, the V gene TRBV12-3 or TRBV12-4, with D perhaps TRBD1 (6 bases). This CDR3 is 13 amino acids long. V was cut by 2 bases and J by 7 bases, with 11 bases left in between. This CDR3 reads CASSLTGGSGYTF. The CDR3 nucleotides are TGTGCCAGCAGTTTAACGGGGGGCTCTGGCTACACCTTC.

This chain links TRBV7-7 with TRBJ2-2; 7 bases match TRBD2. Germline values: CDR1 SSHAT, CDR2 FNYEAQ (reference sequence). After removal of 1 base from V and 4 bases from J, the junction contained 3 bases not matched to a gene. There are 15 residues in the CDR3. The CDR3 is CASSLGGGPTGELFF. In nucleotides, the CDR3 is TGTGCCAGCAGCTTAGGGGGAGGGCCCACCGGGGAGCTGTTTTTT.

This chain joins TRBV29-1 and TRBJ1-1; no firm D call. CDR3 size: 11 residues. V dropped 6 bases and J dropped 5 bases, with 10 bases sitting between them. The germline gives CDR1 SQVTM, CDR2 ANQGSEA. The CDR3 protein is CSVPTGTEAFF. In nucleotides, the CDR3 is TGCAGCGTGCCGACCGGGACTGAAGCTTTCTTT.

In nucleotides, the CDR3 is TGTGCCACCAGTGGTCCTGGAGGGTCCGGGGAGCTGTTTTTT. This gives the protein CATSGPGGSGELFF. This chain joins TRBV24-1 and TRBJ2-2; TRBD2 is a possible D gene (6 bases). Germline values: CDR1 KGHDR, CDR2 SFDVKD. Trimming removed 5 bases from V and 6 bases from J, with 12 bases in between. The CDR3 has 14 amino acids.

The chain combines TRBV24-1 with TRBJ2-5; tentative D call: TRBD1 (6 bases). V was trimmed by 5 bases and J by 9 bases, leaving 15 bases between them. The V gene's germline CDR1 is KGHDR and CDR2 SFDVKD. This CDR3 region has 13 residues. For the CDR3, the DNA is TGTGCCACCAGTGCCCAGGGGCAAGGGGCCCAGTACTTC. This translates into CATSAQGQGAQYF.

V gene TRBV4-1 combines with J gene TRBJ1-4; D remains unclear. V lost 3 bases, J lost 7 bases, and 15 bases lay in between. The germline CDR1 and CDR2 sequences are MGHRA and YSYEKL. CDR3 size: 15 residues. The CDR3 reads CASSHQVERGEKLFF. The CDR3 DNA sequence: TGCGCCAGCAGCCATCAGGTCGAACGGGGTGAAAAACTGTTTTTT.

V gene TRBV19 combines with J gene TRBJ1-1; D may be TRBD1 (5 bases). The CDR3 consists of 13 residues. Germline lookup yields CDR1 LNHDA and CDR2 SQIVND (reference sequence). The V gene lost 3 bases and the J gene lost 3 bases, with 8 bases spanning the gap. The CDR3, as DNA: TGTGCCAGTAGTATTACCAGGGACACTGAAGCTTTCTTT. This codes for CASSITRDTEAFF.